This TCR beta chain is from a study of blood T cells in healthy people across ages. Healthy Russian Caucasian donors spanned ages about 6 to 95 years. About this clonotype: Its antigen is unknown.

Notes on the study in general: Higher diversity and more naive CD4+ cells were features of long-lived donors, compared to aged donors.

The second PCR ran roughly 6 to 11 cycles with a sample-barcoded 5' primer and J-beta primers. Each CDR3 protein is one row after TCRdb ran MiXCR on the 5' RACE reads. Seen here are 600,000 to 900,000 distinct CDR3 sequences, about 26% observed once, and the top ten hold 3%. Germline V gene lookup returns CDR1 LGHDT and CDR2 YNNKEL (reference sequence). The V end was cut by 1 base, the J end by 5 bases, with 17 bases between. The CDR3 runs 16 residues. This sample was also put to use in a study of T cells of mothers and their children. From that paper: In this cohort, donors were three healthy Caucasian mothers plus their six children.

The sequenced material came from blood. This chain connects TRBV3-1 to TRBJ2-5; D gene unclear. This sequence was found in a boy between 10 and 17 years old in good health. DNA for the CDR3: TGTGCCAGCAGCCAAGGGGCAGTCCGATTAGGGGAGACCCAGTACTTC. Amino acids: CASSQGAVRLGETQYF.